A selection of T cell receptor beta chains follows, all from one sample in a study of cytomegalovirus exposure and HLA in healthy donors. TCRdb's table, derived via immunoSEQ multiplex PCR, lists solely in-frame clones and lacks some. In the table there are some 41,000 clones, 60% to 70% of which are singletons. The sequenced sample was PBMCs. These receptors were collected from a man aged 40-49 years in good health and CMV-seronegative. Each CDR3 is given with its conserved first and last residue.

>TRBV7-9|TRBJ2-1
CASSSGAYNEQFF
>TRBV28|TRBJ1-2
CASSPSSWLYGYTF
>TRBV27|TRBJ2-5
CASSLAGTGRETQYF
>TRBV5-8|TRBJ1-2
CASSITDRGAGYTF
>TRBV6-6|TRBJ2-7
CASSSGSYEQYF
>TRBV5-1|TRBJ2-3
CASSLGLAVTDTQYF
>TRBV9|TRBJ2-7
CASSPVAGRNREQYF
>TRBV5-6|TRBJ2-3
CASSYATGQGRPDTQYF
>TRBV19|TRBJ1-1
CAVRGATGEAFF
>TRBV23-1|TRBJ2-7
CASSPDGTGYFYEQYF
>TRBV6-4|TRBJ2-2
CASSETGVTGELFF
>TRBV2|TRBJ2-7
CASRQEGYEQYF
>TRBV6-5|TRBJ2-6
CASSYSGGPGANVLTF
>TRBV5-1|TRBJ1-2
CASRTGTTNYGYTF
>TRBV4-3|TRBJ2-1
CASSLGLAVYNEQFF